This T cell receptor (beta chain) was sequenced during a study of cytomegalovirus exposure and HLA in healthy donors. Whole-study context: Assignment to the Caucasian-associated ancestry cluster applied to approximately 79% of the approximately 390 genotyped donors. Study findings and constraints: Using the classifier, cytomegalovirus status was reportedly diagnosed with high specificity and sensitivity.

Primers included in the PCR were 60 Vbeta and 13 Jbeta primers. Repertoires were generated with immunoSEQ multiplex PCR, while TCRdb's copy carries only in-frame clones and drops some. The sample includes about 120,000 clones, around 68% of them seen just once. Germline V gives CDR1 LGHNT, CDR2 FRNRAP. J lost 3 bases, V lost 0 bases, and 8 bases had no gene match. The CDR3 covers 17 residues. As concerns this clone: What it binds is unknown.

This TCR was recovered from a man aged 35 to 55 in good health and CMV-seropositive. The V call is TRBV12-5, the J call TRBJ2-1; 7 bases line up with TRBD2. Input material: PBMCs. For the CDR3, the DNA is TGTGCTAGTGGTTTGGTACTCAGCGGGAACGTCTACAATGAGCAGTTCTTC. Translated, it gives CASGLVLSGNVYNEQFF. The whole variable domain, remainder taken from reference TRBV12-5 and TRBJ2-1, is DARVTQTPRHKVTEMGQEVTMRCQPILGHNTVFWYRQTMMQGLELLAYFRNRAPLDDSGMPKDRFSAEMPDATLATLKIQPSEPRDSAVYFCASGLVLSGNVYNEQFFGPGTRLTVL.